The 2 T cell receptor beta chains reported below all come from one sample, sequenced in a study of shared T cell receptors in the human thymus. The protocol was immunoSEQ multiplex PCR, while the TCRdb copy is restricted to in-frame clones and leaves out a portion. The data contain 700,000 or so clones, roughly 88% of them singletons. The same sample was also used in a study of human thymus T cells.

Sample: thymocytes. The source is a girl in the first two years of life with a congenital heart defect.

This clone has just a few counts. The V gene is TRBV9, the J gene TRBJ2-7, with a possible D match to TRBD2 (5 bases). V lost 2 bases and J 7 bases, leaving 13 bases between the germline ends. This CDR3 spans 13 amino acids. Germline V lookup: CDR1 SGDLS, CDR2 YYNGEE. CDR3 sequence (DNA): TGTGCCAGCAGCGTTAACGCACTAGGGGAGCAGTACTTC. This translates into CASSVNALGEQYF. The full variable domain, in which reference TRBV9 and TRBJ2-7 provide the parts outside the CDR3, is DSGVTQTPKHLITATGQRVTLRCSPRSGDLSVYWYQQSLDQGLQFLIQYYNGEERAKGNILERFSAQQFPDLHSELNLSSLELGDSALYFCASSVNALGEQYFGPGTRLTVT.

The chain combines TRBV5-8 with TRBJ1-2, with 8 bases fitting TRBD1. The CDR3 runs to 14 residues. With 4 bases clipped from V and 2 bases from J, the junction kept 4 bases outside the gene matches. CDR1 and CDR2 from the germline V gene are SGHTS and YDEGEE. The CDR3 nucleotides are TGTGCCAGCAGCCCGACAGGGGACAACTATGGCTACACCTTC. Its translation: CASSPTGDNYGYTF.